This TCR beta chain was obtained from a study of patients and donors after allogeneic stem cell transplantation. V shed 0 bases and J shed 5 bases, with 11 bases lying between them. The CDR3 runs 14 residues. CDR1 is SGHRS and CDR2 is YFSETQ in the germline V gene. MiXCR, applied by TCRdb to the RT-PCR reads, yields one record per CDR3 protein. The repertoire holds hundreds of thousands of distinct CDR3 sequences, with around 16% as singletons. The clonotype comes from a human donor who was either an allogeneic HSCT recipient or a stem cell or donor lymphocyte infusion donor (not recorded which). It is not recorded whose cells these are; they may come from a transplant donor. The V call is TRBV5-1, the J call TRBJ2-5; D uncertain. Source material: blood, either unsorted or a sorted T cell fraction (not recorded which). CDR3 in amino acids: CASSLARLVETQYF. Written as DNA, the CDR3 is TGCGCCAGCAGCTTGGCCAGGCTAGTGGAGACCCAGTACTTC.